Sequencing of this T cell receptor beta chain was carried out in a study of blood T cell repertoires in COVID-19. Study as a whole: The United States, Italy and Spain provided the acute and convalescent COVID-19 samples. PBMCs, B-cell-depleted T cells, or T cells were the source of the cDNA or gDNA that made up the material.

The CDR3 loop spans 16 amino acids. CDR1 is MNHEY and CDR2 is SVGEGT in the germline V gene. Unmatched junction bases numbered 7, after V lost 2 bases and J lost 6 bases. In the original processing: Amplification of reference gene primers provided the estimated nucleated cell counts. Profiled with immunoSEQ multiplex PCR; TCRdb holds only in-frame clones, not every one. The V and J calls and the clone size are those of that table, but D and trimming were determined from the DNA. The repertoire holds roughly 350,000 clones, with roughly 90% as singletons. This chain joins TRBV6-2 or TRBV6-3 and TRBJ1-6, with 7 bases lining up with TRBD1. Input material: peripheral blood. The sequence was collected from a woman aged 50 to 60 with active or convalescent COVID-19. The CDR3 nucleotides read TGTGCCAGCAGTTACCAACGGGACAGAATTAATTCACCCCTCCACTTT. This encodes CASSYQRDRINSPLHF.